These 28 T cell receptor beta chains came from one sample sequenced in a study of shared clonotypes between healthy human individuals. Profiling relied on immunoSEQ multiplex PCR, and the TCRdb table lists in-frame clones only, not all of them. The sample consists of some 450,000 clones, 70% to 80% of them appearing once. The sequencing sample was made of PBMCs. The receptors were gathered from a woman between 40 and 55 years old in good health. Some clones in this sample may be carry-over from other donors' samples.

The V call is TRBV18, the J call TRBJ2-4, with 8 bases that match TRBD2. The germline gives CDR1 KGHSH, CDR2 LQKENI. CDR3 length equals 19 residues. Germline trimming cut 4 bases from V and 1 base from J; bases unmatched to any gene: 15. The CDR3 region has the DNA TGTGCCAGCTCACGAACAGGCGGGAGGAGGGGTGCTGCCAAAAACATTCAGTACTTC. Translation: CASSRTGGRRGAAKNIQYF.

This chain connects TRBV9 to TRBJ1-4, with no clear D. The germline CDR1 and CDR2 sequences are SGDLS and YYNGEE. The ends were cut back, 3 bases at V and 0 bases at J, with 6 bases in the middle. The CDR3 runs to 14 residues. The CDR3 sequence is CASSAAATNEKLFF. CDR3 coding DNA: TGTGCCAGCAGCGCGGCAGCAACTAATGAAAAACTGTTTTTT.

Written as DNA, the CDR3 is TGTGCCAGCAGCCCCAAAGGCGCTCGCACAGATACGCAGTATTTT. This translates into CASSPKGARTDTQYF. This chain connects TRBV7-2 to TRBJ2-3; no definite D call. The V gene lost 5 bases and the J gene lost 1 base, with 13 bases spanning the gap. The length of the CDR3 is 15 residues. Germline V gene data show CDR1 as SGHTA and CDR2 as FQGNSA.

V and J are TRBV19 and TRBJ2-5; 7 positions agree with TRBD2. CDR1 and CDR2 from the germline V gene are LNHDA and SQIVND (reference sequence). J was trimmed by 2 bases and V by 7 bases; bases with no gene match: 10. The CDR3 runs to 15 residues. This chain's CDR3 is CASTGTNDEQETQYF. In DNA, the CDR3 is TGTGCCAGTACCGGGACTAACGACGAGCAAGAGACCCAGTACTTC.

The chain combines TRBV29-1 with TRBJ2-7, with D maybe TRBD2 (6 bases). Trimming cost V 1 base and J 7 bases, with 17 bases left between them. CDR1 SQVTM and CDR2 ANQGSEA come from the germline V gene. The CDR3 covers 14 residues. CDR3: CSVEGGGTGAEQYF. In DNA form, the CDR3 reads TGCAGCGTTGAAGGTGGCGGGACGGGCGCGGAGCAGTACTTC.

This clone was detected only once. Here the CDR3 DNA reads TGCGCCAGCAGCAAGGACAGTAGGAATGAAAAACTGTTTTTT. This sequence encodes CASSKDSRNEKLFF. The chain joins TRBV5-1 to TRBJ1-4; possibly TRBD1 for D (6 bases). The germline CDR1 and CDR2 sequences are SGHRS and YFSETQ. Trimming stripped 4 bases from V and 5 bases from J, with 12 bases between. The length of the CDR3 is 14 residues.

DNA for the CDR3: TGTGCCAGCAGCTTTCAGGGTTCCACCGGGGAGCTGTTTTTT. This gives the protein CASSFQGSTGELFF. The chain combines TRBV7-9 with TRBJ2-2, with a possible D match to TRBD1 (5 bases). Germline V gene lookup returns CDR1 SEHNR and CDR2 FQNEAQ (reference sequence). The ends were cut back, 3 bases at V and 4 bases at J, with 9 bases in the middle. This CDR3 is built from 14 residues.

The chain combines TRBV5-4 with TRBJ2-5; perhaps TRBD2 as D (6 bases). Trimming took 6 bases from V and 4 from J, leaving 25 bases between them. Germline-derived CDR1 and CDR2 are SGHNT and YYREEE (reference sequence). The length of the CDR3 is 17 residues. CDR3 nucleotides: TGTGCCAGCACCGGGGGACCGGGGGTAGGAGGTCGAGAGACCCAGTACTTC. The encoded protein is CASTGGPGVGGRETQYF.

The chain is built from TRBV7-6 and TRBJ2-7; TRBD2 might be the D (5 bases). Germline CDR1 SGHVS, CDR2 FNYEAQ. With 5 bases removed from V and 4 bases from J, the gap between germline ends came to 18 bases. This CDR3 has 15 residues. CDR3 loop: CASSDPGVPRYEQYF. CDR3 in DNA: TGTGCCAGCAGCGACCCCGGGGTACCGCGATACGAGCAGTACTTC.

The chain employs TRBV7-3 and TRBJ2-1, with TRBD2 identical over 7 bases. Germline V lookup: CDR1 SGHTA, CDR2 FQGTGA. CDR3 size: 15 residues. The junction had 4 bases not matched to a gene; V was cut back by 2 bases and J by 3 bases. Written as DNA, the CDR3 is TGTGCCAGCAGCTTAGATAGGGACTACTACAATGAGCAGTTCTTC. Encoded protein: CASSLDRDYYNEQFF.

This sequence joins TRBV5-6 and TRBJ1-5; TRBD1 is a possible D gene (6 bases). Trimming shortened V by 4 bases and J by 2 bases, and 10 bases separated the two germline ends. In germline, CDR1 is SGHDT, CDR2 YYEEEE. The CDR3 loop spans 14 amino acids. The CDR3 reads CASSEQGGNQPQHF. The CDR3 region has the DNA TGTGCCAGCAGCGAACAGGGTGGCAATCAGCCCCAGCATTTT.

A note on this clone: A read error is possible here, since a much larger clone lies one base away. Because the CDR3 is missing its conserved closing phenylalanine or tryptophan, this is likely a read error. The rearrangement uses TRBV7-2 and TRBJ1-1; the D is unclear. V was pared by 1 base and J by 4 bases, with 13 bases between. The CDR3 covers 15 residues. CDR1 and CDR2 (germline): SGHTA, FQGNSA. CDR3 in DNA: TGTGCCAGCAGCTTAGGAAGGCAGTTTAGCACTGAAGCTTTCTCT. Protein sequence: CASSLGRQFSTEAFS.

The V gene is TRBV6-6, the J gene TRBJ1-1; 7 nucleotides match TRBD1. Germline assignment: CDR1 MNHNY and CDR2 SVGAGI (reference sequence). Germline trimming cut 6 bases from V and 1 base from J; bases unmatched to any gene: 8. This CDR3 is 15 amino acids long. CDR3 DNA: TGTGCCAGCAGACTGACCGGACAGGCGAACACTGAAGCTTTCTTT. Its translation: CASRLTGQANTEAFF.

A remark on this clone: At the DNA level, this CDR3 is encoded by other sequences in the same sample as well. The rearrangement joins TRBV5-1 to TRBJ1-2, with D possibly matching TRBD1 (6 bases). Per the germline V gene, CDR1 is SGHRS and CDR2 is YFSETQ. V shed 0 bases and J shed 8 bases, with 11 bases lying between them. CDR3 length: 13 amino acids. The CDR3 bases are TGCGCCAGCAGCTTGGCCGCCAGGGGCGGCTACACCTTC. It translates to CASSLAARGGYTF.

This chain joins TRBV7-9 and TRBJ2-7; D is uncertain. V lost 5 bases and J lost 2, with 19 bases in between. CDR3 length equals 16 residues. Per germline, CDR1 SEHNR and CDR2 FQNEAQ (reference sequence). For the CDR3, the DNA is TGTGCCAGCAGCCCCCTACAAGGTCGACTTACCTACGAGCAGTACTTC. Its translation is CASSPLQGRLTYEQYF.

The sample holds a few counts of this clone. This sequence joins TRBV4-2 and TRBJ1-1; tentatively, D is TRBD1 (6 bases). V gave up 5 bases and J gave up 4 bases, with 20 bases separating them. The CDR3 covers 16 residues. Germline CDR1 LGHNA, CDR2 YNFKEQ. The CDR3 DNA follows: TGTGCCAGCAGCGGACTTCCGGGGGGCAGGTTCACTGAAGCTTTCTTT. Protein product: CASSGLPGGRFTEAFF.

The chain combines TRBV28 with TRBJ1-5; D remains unclear. CDR3 size: 12 residues. The germline V gene has CDR1 MDHEN and CDR2 SYDVKM. V was clipped by 2 bases and J by 9 bases, with 8 bases between them. The CDR3 reads CASSLGVPPQHF. The CDR3 DNA reads TGTGCCAGCAGTTTAGGGGTGCCGCCCCAGCATTTT.

V is TRBV7-8 and J is TRBJ2-2, with TRBD2 identical over 13 bases. J was trimmed by 1 base and V by 5 bases; bases with no gene match: 7. The germline gives CDR1 SGHVS, CDR2 FQNEAQ. The CDR3 covers 18 residues. CDR3 protein: CASSKGLAGIKNTGELFF. The CDR3 coding sequence is TGTGCCAGCAGCAAGGGACTAGCGGGGATAAAGAACACCGGGGAGCTGTTTTTT. Full variable domain (rest looked up from reference TRBV7-8 and TRBJ2-2): GAGVSQSPRYKVAKRGQDVALRCDPISGHVSLFWYQQALGQGPEFLTYFQNEAQLDKSGLPSDRFFAERPEGSVSTLKIQRTQQEDSAVYLCASSKGLAGIKNTGELFFGEGSRLTVL.

About this clone: This probably arose from a read error, given a far larger clone one base away. The sample contains more than one DNA sequence encoding this CDR3. The CDR3 spells CASNRQGEGGYTF. The CDR3 DNA reads TGTGCCAGCAACCGGCAGGGAGAGGGTGGCTACACCTTC. The rearrangement joins TRBV7-2 to TRBJ1-2; D may be TRBD1 (5 bases). CDR1 and CDR2 (germline): SGHTA, FQGNSA. The CDR3 contains 13 residues. V was cut by 7 bases and J by 7 bases, with 16 bases left in between.

This sequence joins TRBV19 and TRBJ2-3, with D uncertain. CDR3 length: 14 amino acids. The ends were cut back, 5 bases at V and 1 base at J, with 10 bases in the middle. From germline, CDR1 is LNHDA and CDR2 SQIVND (reference sequence). CDR3 nucleotides: TGTGCCAGTAGTTTAGGGTGGGGCACAGATACGCAGTATTTT. Translated: CASSLGWGTDTQYF.

The J gene is TRBJ1-4, the V gene TRBV5-1, with unresolved D. Trimming cost V 0 bases and J 0 bases, with 6 bases left between them. CDR3 length: 15 residues. Germline V gene data show CDR1 as SGHRS and CDR2 as YFSETQ. This chain's CDR3 is CASSLGSATNEKLFF. Here the CDR3 DNA reads TGCGCCAGCAGCTTGGGAAGTGCAACTAATGAAAAACTGTTTTTT. Complete variable domain (other parts from reference TRBV5-1 and TRBJ1-4): KAGVTQTPRYLIKTRGQQVTLSCSPISGHRSVSWYQQTPGQGLQFLFEYFSETQRNKGNFPGRFSGRQFSNSRSEMNVSTLELGDSALYLCASSLGSATNEKLFFGSGTQLSVL.

The chain carries TRBV10-3 and TRBJ2-1; 9 bases agree with TRBD2. Trimming removed 6 bases from V and 5 bases from J; junction bases left unmatched: 5. Germline-derived CDR1 and CDR2 are ENHRY and SYGVKD. CDR3 length: 14 amino acids. Here the CDR3 reads CAIRTSGFNNEQFF. The CDR3, as DNA: TGTGCCATCAGAACTAGCGGGTTTAACAATGAGCAGTTCTTC.

The V and J genes are TRBV19 and TRBJ2-7; 9 nucleotides line up with TRBD2. This CDR3 is built from 19 residues. Germline V gives CDR1 LNHDA, CDR2 SQIVND (reference sequence). J was trimmed by 6 bases and V by 4 bases; bases with no gene match: 22. The CDR3 loop reads CASSKWELSGGRAMIEQYF. CDR3 DNA sequence: TGTGCCAGTAGTAAATGGGAACTAAGTGGCGGGAGGGCCATGATCGAGCAGTACTTC. Combining the CDR3 with reference TRBV19 and TRBJ2-7 gives the whole variable domain DGGITQSPKYLFRKEGQNVTLSCEQNLNHDAMYWYRQDPGQGLRLIYYSQIVNDFQKGDIAEGYSVSREKKESFPLTVTSAQKNPTAFYLCASSKWELSGGRAMIEQYFGPGTRLTVT.

The chain carries TRBV5-1 and TRBJ2-7, with TRBD1 matching over 12 bases. This CDR3 has 16 residues. V lost 0 bases and J lost 7; bases outside the gene matches: 8. Germline CDR1 reads SGHRS; CDR2 reads YFSETQ. CDR3 sequence: CASSLVGQGARGEQYF. The CDR3 DNA sequence: TGCGCCAGCAGCTTGGTGGGACAGGGGGCGCGAGGGGAGCAGTACTTC. The whole variable domain, remainder taken from reference TRBV5-1 and TRBJ2-7, is KAGVTQTPRYLIKTRGQQVTLSCSPISGHRSVSWYQQTPGQGLQFLFEYFSETQRNKGNFPGRFSGRQFSNSRSEMNVSTLELGDSALYLCASSLVGQGARGEQYFGPGTRLTVT.

This clone has only a few counts. The chain carries TRBV4-3 and TRBJ2-7; tentative D call: TRBD2 (5 bases). Germline V CDR1 and CDR2: LGHNA, YSLEER. The CDR3 runs 14 residues. V gave up 0 bases and J gave up 6 bases, with 12 bases separating them. CDR3 DNA sequence: TGCGCCAGCAGCCAAGAGGCGGACGGGGTCGAGCAGTACTTC. Translation gives CASSQEADGVEQYF.

There are a few counts of this clone. One end of the junction varies from germline; a read error may be responsible. V is TRBV27 and J is TRBJ1-2; TRBD1 is a possible D gene (5 bases). CDR3 size: 15 residues. Germline V gene data show CDR1 as MNHEY and CDR2 as SMNVEV (reference sequence). The CDR3 DNA is TGTGCCAGCAGTTTATCCGTGCAGGGTCACTATGGCTGCACCTTC. Amino acids: CASSLSVQGHYGCTF.

DNA for the CDR3: TGTGCCAGCACCAAGGTTAAAGAGACCCAGTACTTC. Protein product: CASTKVKETQYF. The chain uses TRBV7-8 and TRBJ2-5; no clear D gene. Trimming took 7 bases from V and 3 from J, leaving 9 bases between them. This CDR3 region has 12 residues. Germline loops: CDR1 SGHVS, CDR2 FQNEAQ.

This chain uses TRBV30 with TRBJ1-2; possibly TRBD1 for D (5 bases). V was pared by 1 base and J by 0 bases, with 6 bases between. CDR1 is GTSNPN and CDR2 is SVGIG in the germline V gene (reference sequence). The length of the CDR3 is 13 residues. The CDR3 reads CAWSEQANYGYTF. CDR3 coding DNA: TGTGCCTGGAGTGAACAGGCTAACTATGGCTACACCTTC.